The text below deals with one T cell receptor (beta chain). The table lists this clonotype with a few counts. Its antigen is currently not known. Base qualities are not recorded, but no much larger clone differs from it by a single base. In the germline V gene (reference sequence), CDR1 corresponds to LGHDT and CDR2 to YNNKEL. V loses 1 base, J loses 2 bases, and the germline ends lie 7 bases apart. The CDR3 goes from the cysteine to the phenylalanine over 14 residues. The read is trimmed to its CDR3 DNA, 42 bases read in frame from base 1. This sample stems from a study of T-cell memory formation after mild COVID-19 (dated by TCRdb to the early 2020s). For the wider study: TCR sequence clusters from the two donors were largely donor specific. In a couple of donors, T-cell clones that expanded and contracted after mild COVID-19 were tracked by sequencing TCRalpha and TCRbeta repertoires over time. The cohort comprised two young, previously healthy adult volunteers, one female and one male. The full study reports these points: Balanced CD4/CD8 phenotypes were observed for clones contracting from day 15 to 85, whereas a bias towards CD4+ was observed for a second wave of clones expanding from day 15 to 37. Whether the second-wave clones peaking on day 37 were SARS-CoV-2 specific was not confirmed. The detection of some responding clones in pre-infection memory suggests that pre-existing cross-reactive memory T cells joined the SARS-CoV-2 response. The study covered only two mild cases, and larger cohorts including severe cases with pre-infection samples were considered necessary. Contracting CD4+ clones turned up mainly in the CM and EM memory subsets, whereas EMRA was where CD8+ clones were enriched.

PBMCs were isolated by Ficoll-Paque density gradient centrifugation. This sample was sequenced with an Illumina NovaSeq 6000. TCRalpha and TCRbeta cDNA libraries were built by 5'RACE with constant-segment primers, adding sample barcodes and unique molecular identifiers. Trizol reagent was used to extract RNA from every sample. The libraries were amplified in two PCR steps, and the second step added a second sample barcode and Illumina TruSeq adapters. Sequencing of libraries was performed on an Illumina NovaSeq with 2 x 150 bp paired-end reads. Per the source publication's procedure: With migec v1.2.7, reads were demultiplexed and then collapsed into UMI-guided consensus sequences. Using mixcr v2.1.11, UMI consensuses were aligned to TRA and TRB V and J templates and then assembled into clonotypes. A clonotype was counted as expanded or contracted only if both edgeR and NoisET called the change significant, with noise models trained on biological replicates. For edgeR calls, a false discovery rate-adjusted p below 0.01 and a log2 fold-change threshold of 1 were applied. As an exploratory analysis of dynamics, max-normalized trajectories of the 1000 most abundant clonotypes were examined by PCA with hierarchical clustering. Separately sequenced CD4+ and CD8+ repertoires were used to assign the CD4 or CD8 phenotype of responding clones. The public sequencing data were trimmed at Q25 with fastp and processed into clonotypes with MiXCR by TCRdb, which kept only in-frame beta chains. Each entry merges the rows of one CDR3 protein and shows their most common DNA and genes. TCRdb's processing, not the study's, gives the V and J calls here. In all, the sample holds hundreds of thousands of distinct CDR3 sequences, and about 16% of those were seen once. Over 2% of the sample is taken by the ten largest.

The source of this sequence is an adult woman who had mild COVID-19 (a few samples of this study predate the infection). The sample titles of this study are shuffled in the database, so cell type and time point are left out; the donor was told from shared clones. The sequencing sample was made of PBMCs or a T cell subset sorted from them (not recorded which). This chain is built from TRBV3-1 and TRBJ2-3; no D segment can be confidently identified. The encoded CDR3 is CASSQVVTTDTQYF. The nucleotide sequence is TGTGCCAGCAGCCAAGTAGTGACCACAGATACGCAGTATTTT.